This T cell receptor beta chain was sequenced for a study of human T cells and chemical hapten exposure. The time point here: pre-sensitization, week 0. The treatment denotes: therapeutic diphenylcyclopropenone sensitization with weekly scalp DPC. TCRdb re-called the RACE reads through MiXCR, storing one row per CDR3 protein. Here the sample spans 150,000 to 200,000 distinct CDR3 sequences, roughly 30% being singletons. Trimming stripped 5 bases from V and 4 bases from J, with 10 bases between. This CDR3 region has 13 residues. Germline V gene lookup returns CDR1 KGHDR and CDR2 SFDVKD. This sequence joins TRBV24-1 and TRBJ1-2; D is uncertain. This material consisted of whole blood, taken in connection with sensitization to the hapten diphenylcyclopropenone (DPC). The receptor was derived from a woman between 25 and 40 years old with alopecia areata. Some clones in this sample may be carry-over from other donors' samples. The CDR3 here is CATSASGSYGYTF. The CDR3 DNA reads TGTGCCACCAGTGCATCGGGGTCCTATGGCTACACCTTC.